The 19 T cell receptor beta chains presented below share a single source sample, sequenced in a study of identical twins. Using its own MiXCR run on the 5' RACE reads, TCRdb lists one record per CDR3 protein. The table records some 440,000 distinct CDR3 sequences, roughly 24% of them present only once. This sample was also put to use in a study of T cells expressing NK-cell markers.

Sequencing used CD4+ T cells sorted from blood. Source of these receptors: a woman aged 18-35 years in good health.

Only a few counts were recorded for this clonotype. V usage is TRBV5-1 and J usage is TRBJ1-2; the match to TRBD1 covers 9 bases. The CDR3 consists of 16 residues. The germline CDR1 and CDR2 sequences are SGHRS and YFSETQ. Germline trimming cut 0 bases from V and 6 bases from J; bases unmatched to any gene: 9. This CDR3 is CASSLDGTGREDGYTF. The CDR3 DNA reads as TGCGCCAGCAGCTTGGACGGGACAGGGAGGGAGGATGGCTACACCTTC. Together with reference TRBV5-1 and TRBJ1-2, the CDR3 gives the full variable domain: KAGVTQTPRYLIKTRGQQVTLSCSPISGHRSVSWYQQTPGQGLQFLFEYFSETQRNKGNFPGRFSGRQFSNSRSEMNVSTLELGDSALYLCASSLDGTGREDGYTFGSGTRLTVV.

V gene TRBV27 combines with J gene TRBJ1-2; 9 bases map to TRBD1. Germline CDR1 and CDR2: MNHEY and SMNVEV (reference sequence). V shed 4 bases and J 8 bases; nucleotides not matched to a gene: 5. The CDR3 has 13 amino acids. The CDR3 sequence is CASSYGTGKGYTF. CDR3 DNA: TGTGCCAGCAGTTATGGGACAGGGAAGGGCTACACCTTC.

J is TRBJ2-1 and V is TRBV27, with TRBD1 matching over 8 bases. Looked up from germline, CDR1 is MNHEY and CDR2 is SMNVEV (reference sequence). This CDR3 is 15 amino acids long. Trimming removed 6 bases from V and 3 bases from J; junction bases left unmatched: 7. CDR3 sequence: CASSPRTGHYNEQFF. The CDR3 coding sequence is TGTGCCAGCAGCCCAAGGACAGGGCACTACAATGAGCAGTTCTTC.

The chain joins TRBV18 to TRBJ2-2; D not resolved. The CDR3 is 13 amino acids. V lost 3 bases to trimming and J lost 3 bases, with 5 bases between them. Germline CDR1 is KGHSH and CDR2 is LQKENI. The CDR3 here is CASSPADTGELFF. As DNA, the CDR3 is TGTGCCAGCTCACCCGCGGACACCGGGGAGCTGTTTTTT.

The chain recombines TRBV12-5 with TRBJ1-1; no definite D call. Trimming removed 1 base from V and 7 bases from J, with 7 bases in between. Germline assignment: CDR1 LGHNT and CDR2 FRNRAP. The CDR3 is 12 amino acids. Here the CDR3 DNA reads TGTGCTAGTGGTTTGGGTTTGGGTGAAGCTTTCTTT. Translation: CASGLGLGEAFF.

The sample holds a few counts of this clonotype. CDR3 sequence reads: CASSRGRNQPQHF. In nucleotides, the CDR3 is TGTGCCAGCAGCAGGGGGCGCAATCAGCCCCAGCATTTT. The rearrangement links TRBV2 to TRBJ1-5; 8 nucleotides align to TRBD1. Germline values: CDR1 SNHLY, CDR2 FYNNEI. This CDR3 spans 13 amino acids. J lost 2 bases, V lost 6 bases, and 0 bases had no gene match.

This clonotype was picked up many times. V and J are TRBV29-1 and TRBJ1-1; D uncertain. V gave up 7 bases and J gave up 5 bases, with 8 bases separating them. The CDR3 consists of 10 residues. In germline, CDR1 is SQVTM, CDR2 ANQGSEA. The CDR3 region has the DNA TGCAGCGCTACGGTTACTGAAGCTTTCTTT. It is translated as CSATVTEAFF.

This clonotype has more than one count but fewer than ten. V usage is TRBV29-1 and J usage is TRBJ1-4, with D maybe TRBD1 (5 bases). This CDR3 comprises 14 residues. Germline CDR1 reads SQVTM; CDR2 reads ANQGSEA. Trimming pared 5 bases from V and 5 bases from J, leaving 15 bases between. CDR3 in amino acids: CSVRFGTDNEKLFF. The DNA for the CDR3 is TGCAGCGTTCGCTTCGGGACGGACAATGAAAAACTGTTTTTT.

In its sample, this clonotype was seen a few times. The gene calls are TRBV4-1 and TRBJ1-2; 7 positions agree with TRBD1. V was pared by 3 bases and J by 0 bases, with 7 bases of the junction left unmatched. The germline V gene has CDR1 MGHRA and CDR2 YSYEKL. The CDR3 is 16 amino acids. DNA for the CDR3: TGCGCCAGCAGCCATTCACAGGGGAGGGCTAACTATGGCTACACCTTC. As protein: CASSHSQGRANYGYTF.

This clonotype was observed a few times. CDR3 in amino acids: CASREPGQINQPQHF. CDR3 nucleotides: TGTGCCAGCAGGGAACCGGGACAGATAAATCAGCCCCAGCATTTT. The rearrangement uses TRBV2 and TRBJ1-5; 7 bases are shared with TRBD1. The germline CDR1 and CDR2 sequences are SNHLY and FYNNEI. V was clipped by 6 bases and J by 4 bases; unmatched bases: 9. This CDR3 region has 15 residues. The whole variable domain, filled in from reference TRBV2 and TRBJ1-5, reads EPEVTQTPSHQVTQMGQEVILRCVPISNHLYFYWYRQILGQKVEFLVSFYNNEISEKSEIFDDQFSVERPDGSNFTLKIRSTKLEDSAMYFCASREPGQINQPQHFGDGTRLSIL.

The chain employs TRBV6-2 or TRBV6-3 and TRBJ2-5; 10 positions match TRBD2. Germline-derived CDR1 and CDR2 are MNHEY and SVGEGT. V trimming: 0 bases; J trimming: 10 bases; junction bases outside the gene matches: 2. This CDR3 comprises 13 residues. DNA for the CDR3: TGTGCCAGCAGTTACTCCACTAGCGGGAACCAGTACTTC. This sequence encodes CASSYSTSGNQYF.

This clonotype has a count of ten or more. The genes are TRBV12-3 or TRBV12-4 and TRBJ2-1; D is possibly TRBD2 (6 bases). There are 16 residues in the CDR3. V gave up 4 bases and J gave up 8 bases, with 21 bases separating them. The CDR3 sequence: CASSYPPGTEAHEQFF. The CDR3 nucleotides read TGTGCCAGCAGTTACCCCCCAGGGACTGAGGCCCATGAGCAGTTCTTC.

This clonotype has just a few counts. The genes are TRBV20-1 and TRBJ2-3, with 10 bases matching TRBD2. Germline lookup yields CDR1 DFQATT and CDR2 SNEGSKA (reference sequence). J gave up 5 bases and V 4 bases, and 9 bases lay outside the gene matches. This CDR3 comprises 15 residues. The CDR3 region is CSATKAGGLQDTQYF. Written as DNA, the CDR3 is TGCAGTGCTACAAAAGCGGGAGGGCTTCAAGATACGCAGTATTTT.

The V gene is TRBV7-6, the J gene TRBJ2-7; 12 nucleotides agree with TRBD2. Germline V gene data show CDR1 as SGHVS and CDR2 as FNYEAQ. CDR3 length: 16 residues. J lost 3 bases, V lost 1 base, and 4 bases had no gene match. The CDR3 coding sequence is TGTGCCAGCAGCTTAGAGACTAGCGGGGGATTCTACGAGCAGTACTTC. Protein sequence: CASSLETSGGFYEQYF.

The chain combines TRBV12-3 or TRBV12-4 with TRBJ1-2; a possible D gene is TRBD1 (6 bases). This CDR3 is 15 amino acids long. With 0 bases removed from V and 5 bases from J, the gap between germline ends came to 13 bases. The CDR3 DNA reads TGTGCCAGCAGTTTAGCCTTGACAGGTGCTTATGGCTACACCTTC. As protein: CASSLALTGAYGYTF.

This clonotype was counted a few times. CDR3 loop: CASTWGRDGQPQHF. The CDR3 DNA follows: TGTGCCAGCACCTGGGGAAGGGATGGTCAGCCCCAGCATTTT. V gene TRBV12-3 or TRBV12-4 combines with J gene TRBJ1-5; the D is unclear. Trimming left V 7 bases short and J 6 bases short, with 16 bases between. The CDR3 extends over 14 amino acids.

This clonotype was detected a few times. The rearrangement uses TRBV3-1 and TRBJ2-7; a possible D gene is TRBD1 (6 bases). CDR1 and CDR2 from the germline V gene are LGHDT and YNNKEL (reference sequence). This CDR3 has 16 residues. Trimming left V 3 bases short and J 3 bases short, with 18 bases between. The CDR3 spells CASSQATGFLVYEQYF. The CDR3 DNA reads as TGTGCCAGCAGCCAGGCGACAGGTTTTCTCGTCTACGAGCAGTACTTC.

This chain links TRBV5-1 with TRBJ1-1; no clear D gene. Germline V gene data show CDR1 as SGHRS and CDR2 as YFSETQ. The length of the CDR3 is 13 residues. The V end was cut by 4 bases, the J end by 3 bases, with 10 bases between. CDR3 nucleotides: TGCGCCAGCAGCATAGACGGGGACACTGAAGCTTTCTTT. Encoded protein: CASSIDGDTEAFF.

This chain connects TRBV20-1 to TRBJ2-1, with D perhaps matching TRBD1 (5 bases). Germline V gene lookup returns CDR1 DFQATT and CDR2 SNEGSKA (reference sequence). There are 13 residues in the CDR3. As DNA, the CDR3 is TGCACAAGTGGACATCTCTCCTACAATGAGCAGTTCTTC. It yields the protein CTSGHLSYNEQFF.